The T cell receptor (beta chain) under discussion was sequenced for a study of beta chain features in type 1 diabetes. Between the trimmed V and J ends, which lost 3 bases and 9 bases, there was a span of 12 bases. This CDR3 comprises 13 residues. Germline CDR1 reads SGDLS; CDR2 reads YYNGEE. A CD45RO/CCR7/CD25/CD127/CD95/CD27 panel sorted naive, central memory, regulatory and stem cell-like memory CD4+ cells. Expressed TCRB transcripts were sequenced, since all the RNA that had been isolated was reverse transcribed. Roughly 3.5 million reads per sample on average were obtained from naive, central memory and regulatory T cell samples. Repertoires were generated with immunoSEQ multiplex PCR, while TCRdb's copy carries only in-frame clones and drops some. This table has about 220,000 clones, about a tenth appearing once. Study findings and constraints: Within the patient group, naive, central memory and Treg TCRB repertoires appeared more similar to each other than within healthy donors.

Worth noting for this clone: Its antigen remains unknown.

Material: central memory CD4+ T cells from blood. The sequence was collected from a man in his late teens or twenties in good health. The chain couples TRBV9 to TRBJ2-2; D unresolved. In nucleotides, the CDR3 is TGTGCCAGCAGCGCGAGACTGGTTCGGGAGCTGTTTTTT. Translating it yields CASSARLVRELFF.